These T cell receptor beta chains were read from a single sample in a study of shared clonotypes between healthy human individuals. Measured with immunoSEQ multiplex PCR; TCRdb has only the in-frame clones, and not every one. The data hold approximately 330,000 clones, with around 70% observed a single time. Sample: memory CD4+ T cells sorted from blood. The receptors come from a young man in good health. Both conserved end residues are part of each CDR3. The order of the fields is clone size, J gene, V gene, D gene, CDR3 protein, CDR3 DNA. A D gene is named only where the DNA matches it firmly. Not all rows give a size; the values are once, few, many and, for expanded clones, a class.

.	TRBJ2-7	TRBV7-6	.	CASSLAAGTAFYEQYF	TGTGCCAGCAGCTTAGCCGCCGGGACGGCATTTTACGAGCAGTACTTC
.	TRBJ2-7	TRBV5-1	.	CASSFDSEYEQYF	TGCGCCAGCAGCTTCGACAGTGAGTACGAGCAGTACTTC
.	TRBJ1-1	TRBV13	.	CASSFRDWGTEAFF	TGTGCCAGCAGCTTTCGGGATTGGGGTACTGAAGCTTTCTTT
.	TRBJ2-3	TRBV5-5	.	CASSFLDRSSTDTQYF	TGTGCCAGCAGCTTCTTAGACCGCTCAAGCACAGATACGCAGTATTTT
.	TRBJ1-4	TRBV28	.	CASSLAGLTRKLFF	TGTGCCAGCAGCCTGGCTGGTTTGACCCGAAAACTGTTTTTT
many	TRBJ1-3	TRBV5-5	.	CASSRDGNTIYF	TGTGCCAGCAGCCGTGACGGAAACACCATATATTTT
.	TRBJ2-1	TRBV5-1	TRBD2	CASSFRPLAGASYNEQFF	TGCGCCAGCAGCTTCCGACCCCTAGCGGGAGCCTCCTACAATGAGCAGTTCTTC
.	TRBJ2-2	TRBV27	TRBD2	CASRRLAGWNTGELFF	TGTGCCAGCCGCCGACTAGCGGGGTGGAACACCGGGGAGCTGTTTTTT
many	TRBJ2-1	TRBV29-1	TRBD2	CSVTSGDYNEQFF	TGCAGCGTTACTAGCGGGGACTACAATGAGCAGTTCTTC
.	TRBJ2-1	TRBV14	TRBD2	CASSELAGGDEQFF	TGTGCCAGCAGCGAACTAGCGGGAGGGGATGAGCAGTTCTTC
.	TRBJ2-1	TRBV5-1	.	CASSFVGLTLYNEQFF	TGCGCCAGCAGCTTCGTGGGACTGACCCTCTACAATGAGCAGTTCTTC